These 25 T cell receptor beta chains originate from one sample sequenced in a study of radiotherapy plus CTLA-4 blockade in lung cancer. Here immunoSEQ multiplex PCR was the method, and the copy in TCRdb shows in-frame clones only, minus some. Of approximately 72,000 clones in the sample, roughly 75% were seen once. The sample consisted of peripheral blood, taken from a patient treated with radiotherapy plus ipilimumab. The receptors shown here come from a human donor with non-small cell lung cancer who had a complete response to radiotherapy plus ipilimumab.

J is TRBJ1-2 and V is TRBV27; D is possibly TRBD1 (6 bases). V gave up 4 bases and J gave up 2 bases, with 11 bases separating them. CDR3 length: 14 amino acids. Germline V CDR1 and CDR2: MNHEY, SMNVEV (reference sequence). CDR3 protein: CASSSGGVNYGYTF. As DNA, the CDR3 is TGTGCCAGCAGTTCGGGGGGCGTGAACTATGGCTACACCTTC.

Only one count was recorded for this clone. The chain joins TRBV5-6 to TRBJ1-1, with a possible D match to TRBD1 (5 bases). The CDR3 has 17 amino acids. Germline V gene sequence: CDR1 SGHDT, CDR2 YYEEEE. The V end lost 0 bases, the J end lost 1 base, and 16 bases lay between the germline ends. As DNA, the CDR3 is TGTGCCAGCAGCTTGGCTACGGGCGGCGGGACGAACACTGAAGCTTTCTTT. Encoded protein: CASSLATGGGTNTEAFF. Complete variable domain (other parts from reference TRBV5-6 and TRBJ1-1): DAGVTQSPTHLIKTRGQQVTLRCSPKSGHDTVSWYQQALGQGPQFIFQYYEEEERQRGNFPDRFSGHQFPNYSSELNVNALLLGDSALYLCASSLATGGGTNTEAFFGQGTRLTVV.

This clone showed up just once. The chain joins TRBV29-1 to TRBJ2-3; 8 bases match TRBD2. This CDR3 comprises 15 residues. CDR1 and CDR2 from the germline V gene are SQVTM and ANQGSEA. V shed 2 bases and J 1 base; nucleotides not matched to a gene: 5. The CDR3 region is CSVELAGLGTDTQYF. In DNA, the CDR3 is TGCAGCGTTGAACTCGCGGGACTAGGCACAGATACGCAGTATTTT.

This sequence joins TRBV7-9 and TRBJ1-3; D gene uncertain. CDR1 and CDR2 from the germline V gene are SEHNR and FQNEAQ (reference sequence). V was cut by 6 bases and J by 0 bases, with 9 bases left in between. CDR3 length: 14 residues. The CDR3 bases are TGTGCCAGCAGTATAAAGGTCTCTGGAAACACCATATATTTT. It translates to CASSIKVSGNTIYF.

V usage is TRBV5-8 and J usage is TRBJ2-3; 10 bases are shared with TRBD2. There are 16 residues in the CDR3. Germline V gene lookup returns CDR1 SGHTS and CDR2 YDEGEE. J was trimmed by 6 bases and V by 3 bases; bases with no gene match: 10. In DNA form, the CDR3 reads TGTGCCAGCAGCTCCGGGCTAGCGGGGGCCGGGGATACGCAGTATTTT. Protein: CASSSGLAGAGDTQYF.

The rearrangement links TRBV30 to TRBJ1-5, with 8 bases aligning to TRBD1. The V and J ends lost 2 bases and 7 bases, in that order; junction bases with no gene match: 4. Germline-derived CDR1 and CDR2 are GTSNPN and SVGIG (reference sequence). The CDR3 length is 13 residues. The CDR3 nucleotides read TGTGCCTGGAGTAACCGACAGGGGCAGCCCCAGCATTTT. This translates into CAWSNRQGQPQHF.

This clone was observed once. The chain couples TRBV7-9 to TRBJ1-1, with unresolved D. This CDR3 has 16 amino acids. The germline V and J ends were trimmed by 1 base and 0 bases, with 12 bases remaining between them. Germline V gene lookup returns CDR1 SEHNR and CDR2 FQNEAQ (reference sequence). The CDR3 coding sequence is TGTGCCAGCAGCTTAGAAGCAGGAACAATGAACACTGAAGCTTTCTTT. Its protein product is CASSLEAGTMNTEAFF.

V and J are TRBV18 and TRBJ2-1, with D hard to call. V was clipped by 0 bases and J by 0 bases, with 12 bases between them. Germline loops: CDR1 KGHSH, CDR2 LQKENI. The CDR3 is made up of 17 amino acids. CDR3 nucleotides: TGTGCCAGCTCACCACCCAGTGGCGTGAGCTCCTACAATGAGCAGTTCTTC. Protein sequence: CASSPPSGVSSYNEQFF.

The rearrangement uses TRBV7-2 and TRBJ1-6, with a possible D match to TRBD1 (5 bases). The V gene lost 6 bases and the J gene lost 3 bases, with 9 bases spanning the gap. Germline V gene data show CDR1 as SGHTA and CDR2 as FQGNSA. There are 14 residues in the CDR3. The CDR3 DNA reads TGTGCCAGCAGTTCAGGGTTCTATAATTCACCCCTCCACTTT. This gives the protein CASSSGFYNSPLHF.

CDR3 bases: TGTGCCAGCAGTTCCCGGACTAGCGGAAGCACAGATACGCAGTATTTT. This codes for CASSSRTSGSTDTQYF. The rearrangement joins TRBV6-5 to TRBJ2-3, with 10 bases identical to TRBD2. The CDR3 has 16 residues. Germline V gene sequence: CDR1 MNHEY, CDR2 SVGAGI. V was clipped by 4 bases and J by 0 bases; unmatched bases: 4.

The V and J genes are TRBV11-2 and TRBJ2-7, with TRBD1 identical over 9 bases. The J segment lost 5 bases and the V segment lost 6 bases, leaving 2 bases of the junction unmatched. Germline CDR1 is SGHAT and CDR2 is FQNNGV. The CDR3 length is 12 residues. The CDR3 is CASSRDRDEQYF. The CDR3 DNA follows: TGTGCCAGCAGTAGGGACAGGGACGAGCAGTACTTC.

CDR3 loop: CASSPRTVYEQYV. The DNA of the CDR3 is TGTGCCAGCAGCCCCCGGACGGTCTACGAGCAGTACGTC. V gene TRBV21-1 combines with J gene TRBJ2-7. TRBV21-1 is a known pseudogene. This CDR3 spans 13 amino acids.

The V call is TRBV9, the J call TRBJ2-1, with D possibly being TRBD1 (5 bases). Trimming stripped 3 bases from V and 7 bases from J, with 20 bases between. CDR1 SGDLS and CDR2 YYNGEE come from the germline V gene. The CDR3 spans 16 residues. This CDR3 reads CASSALDTLDPNEQFF. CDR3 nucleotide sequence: TGTGCCAGCAGCGCACTGGACACCCTTGACCCAAATGAGCAGTTCTTC.

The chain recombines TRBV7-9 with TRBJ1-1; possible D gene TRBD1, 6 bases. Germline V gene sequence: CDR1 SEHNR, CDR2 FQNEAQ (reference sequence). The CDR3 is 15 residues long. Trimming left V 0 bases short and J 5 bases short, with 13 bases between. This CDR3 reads CASSLAPRGGTEAFF. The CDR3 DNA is TGTGCCAGCAGCTTAGCCCCCAGGGGAGGGACTGAAGCTTTCTTT.

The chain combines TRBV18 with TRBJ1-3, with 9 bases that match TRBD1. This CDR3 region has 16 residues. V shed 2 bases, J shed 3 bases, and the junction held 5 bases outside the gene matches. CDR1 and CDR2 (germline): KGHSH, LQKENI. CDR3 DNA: TGTGCCAGCTCACCAGGACAGGGGATCGGTGGAAACACCATATATTTT. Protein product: CASSPGQGIGGNTIYF.

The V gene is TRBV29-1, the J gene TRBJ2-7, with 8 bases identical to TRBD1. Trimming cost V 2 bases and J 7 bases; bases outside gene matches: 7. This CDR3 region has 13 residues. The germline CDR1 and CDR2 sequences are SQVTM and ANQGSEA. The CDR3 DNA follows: TGCAGCGTTGAATTGGGACAGGCTGGAGAGCAGTACTTC. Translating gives CSVELGQAGEQYF.

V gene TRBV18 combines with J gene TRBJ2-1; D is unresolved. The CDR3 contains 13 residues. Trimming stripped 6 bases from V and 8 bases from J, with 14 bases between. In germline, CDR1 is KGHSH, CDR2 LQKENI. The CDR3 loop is CASSPPPTDEQFF. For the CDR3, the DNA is TGTGCCAGCTCTCCCCCCCCTACGGATGAGCAGTTCTTC.

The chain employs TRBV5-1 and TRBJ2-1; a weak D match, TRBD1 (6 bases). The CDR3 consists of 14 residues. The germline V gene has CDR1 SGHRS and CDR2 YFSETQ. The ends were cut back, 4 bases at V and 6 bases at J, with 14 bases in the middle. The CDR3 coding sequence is TGCGCCAGCAGCGGCACAGGGCAGAGCAATGAGCAGTTCTTC. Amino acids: CASSGTGQSNEQFF.

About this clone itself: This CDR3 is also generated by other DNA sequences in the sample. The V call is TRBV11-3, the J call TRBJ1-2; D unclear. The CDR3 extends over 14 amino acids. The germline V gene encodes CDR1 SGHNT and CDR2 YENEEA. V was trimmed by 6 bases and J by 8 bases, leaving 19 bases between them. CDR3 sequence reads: CASRPRTGIGGYTF. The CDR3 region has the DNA TGTGCCAGCAGACCGCGCACGGGGATAGGCGGCTACACCTTC. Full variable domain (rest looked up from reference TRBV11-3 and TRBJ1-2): EAGVVQSPRYKIIEKKQPVAFWCNPISGHNTLYWYLQNLGQGPELLIRYENEEAVDDSQLPKDRFSAERLKGVDSTLKIQPAELGDSAVYLCASRPRTGIGGYTFGSGTRLTVV.

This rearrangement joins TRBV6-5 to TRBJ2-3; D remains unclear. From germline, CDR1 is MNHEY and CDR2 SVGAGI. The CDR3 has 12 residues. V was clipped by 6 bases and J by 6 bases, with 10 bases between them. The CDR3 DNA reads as TGTGCCAGCAGCCCTTCTACGGATACGCAGTATTTT. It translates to CASSPSTDTQYF.

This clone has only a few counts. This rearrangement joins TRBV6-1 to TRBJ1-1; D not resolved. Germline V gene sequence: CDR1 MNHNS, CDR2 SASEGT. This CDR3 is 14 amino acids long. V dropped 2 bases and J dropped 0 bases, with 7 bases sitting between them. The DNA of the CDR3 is TGTGCCAGCAGTGAACCCCGACTGAACACTGAAGCTTTCTTT. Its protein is CASSEPRLNTEAFF.

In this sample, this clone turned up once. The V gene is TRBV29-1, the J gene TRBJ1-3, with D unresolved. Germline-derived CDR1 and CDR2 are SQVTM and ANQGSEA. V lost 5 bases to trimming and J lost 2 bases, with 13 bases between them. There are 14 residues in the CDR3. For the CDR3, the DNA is TGCAGCGTTTCCAGGTATACAACTGGAAACACCATATATTTT. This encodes CSVSRYTTGNTIYF.

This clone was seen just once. CDR3 nucleotide sequence: TGTGCCTGGAGTGTACTATCGGGGCTCGGGTATGGCTACACCTTC. Protein sequence: CAWSVLSGLGYGYTF. The J gene is TRBJ1-2, the V gene TRBV30; D might be TRBD1 (5 bases). The CDR3 consists of 15 residues. Trimming pared 0 bases from V and 5 bases from J, leaving 16 bases between. Germline lookup yields CDR1 GTSNPN and CDR2 SVGIG (reference sequence).

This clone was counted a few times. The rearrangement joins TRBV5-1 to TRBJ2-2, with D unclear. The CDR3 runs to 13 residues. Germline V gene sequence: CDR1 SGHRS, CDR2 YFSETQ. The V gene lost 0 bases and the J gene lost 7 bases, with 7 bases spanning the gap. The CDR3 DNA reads TGCGCCAGCAGCTTGGAACCGCTCGGGGAGCTGTTTTTT. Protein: CASSLEPLGELFF.

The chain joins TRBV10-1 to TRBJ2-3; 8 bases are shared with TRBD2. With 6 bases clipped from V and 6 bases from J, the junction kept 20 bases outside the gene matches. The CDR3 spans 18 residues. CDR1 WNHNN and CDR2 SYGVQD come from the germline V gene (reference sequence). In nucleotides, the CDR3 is TGCGCCAGCAGCATGACCCAGCGGGGGTCTTTCTCCGATGATACGCAGTATTTT. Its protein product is CASSMTQRGSFSDDTQYF.